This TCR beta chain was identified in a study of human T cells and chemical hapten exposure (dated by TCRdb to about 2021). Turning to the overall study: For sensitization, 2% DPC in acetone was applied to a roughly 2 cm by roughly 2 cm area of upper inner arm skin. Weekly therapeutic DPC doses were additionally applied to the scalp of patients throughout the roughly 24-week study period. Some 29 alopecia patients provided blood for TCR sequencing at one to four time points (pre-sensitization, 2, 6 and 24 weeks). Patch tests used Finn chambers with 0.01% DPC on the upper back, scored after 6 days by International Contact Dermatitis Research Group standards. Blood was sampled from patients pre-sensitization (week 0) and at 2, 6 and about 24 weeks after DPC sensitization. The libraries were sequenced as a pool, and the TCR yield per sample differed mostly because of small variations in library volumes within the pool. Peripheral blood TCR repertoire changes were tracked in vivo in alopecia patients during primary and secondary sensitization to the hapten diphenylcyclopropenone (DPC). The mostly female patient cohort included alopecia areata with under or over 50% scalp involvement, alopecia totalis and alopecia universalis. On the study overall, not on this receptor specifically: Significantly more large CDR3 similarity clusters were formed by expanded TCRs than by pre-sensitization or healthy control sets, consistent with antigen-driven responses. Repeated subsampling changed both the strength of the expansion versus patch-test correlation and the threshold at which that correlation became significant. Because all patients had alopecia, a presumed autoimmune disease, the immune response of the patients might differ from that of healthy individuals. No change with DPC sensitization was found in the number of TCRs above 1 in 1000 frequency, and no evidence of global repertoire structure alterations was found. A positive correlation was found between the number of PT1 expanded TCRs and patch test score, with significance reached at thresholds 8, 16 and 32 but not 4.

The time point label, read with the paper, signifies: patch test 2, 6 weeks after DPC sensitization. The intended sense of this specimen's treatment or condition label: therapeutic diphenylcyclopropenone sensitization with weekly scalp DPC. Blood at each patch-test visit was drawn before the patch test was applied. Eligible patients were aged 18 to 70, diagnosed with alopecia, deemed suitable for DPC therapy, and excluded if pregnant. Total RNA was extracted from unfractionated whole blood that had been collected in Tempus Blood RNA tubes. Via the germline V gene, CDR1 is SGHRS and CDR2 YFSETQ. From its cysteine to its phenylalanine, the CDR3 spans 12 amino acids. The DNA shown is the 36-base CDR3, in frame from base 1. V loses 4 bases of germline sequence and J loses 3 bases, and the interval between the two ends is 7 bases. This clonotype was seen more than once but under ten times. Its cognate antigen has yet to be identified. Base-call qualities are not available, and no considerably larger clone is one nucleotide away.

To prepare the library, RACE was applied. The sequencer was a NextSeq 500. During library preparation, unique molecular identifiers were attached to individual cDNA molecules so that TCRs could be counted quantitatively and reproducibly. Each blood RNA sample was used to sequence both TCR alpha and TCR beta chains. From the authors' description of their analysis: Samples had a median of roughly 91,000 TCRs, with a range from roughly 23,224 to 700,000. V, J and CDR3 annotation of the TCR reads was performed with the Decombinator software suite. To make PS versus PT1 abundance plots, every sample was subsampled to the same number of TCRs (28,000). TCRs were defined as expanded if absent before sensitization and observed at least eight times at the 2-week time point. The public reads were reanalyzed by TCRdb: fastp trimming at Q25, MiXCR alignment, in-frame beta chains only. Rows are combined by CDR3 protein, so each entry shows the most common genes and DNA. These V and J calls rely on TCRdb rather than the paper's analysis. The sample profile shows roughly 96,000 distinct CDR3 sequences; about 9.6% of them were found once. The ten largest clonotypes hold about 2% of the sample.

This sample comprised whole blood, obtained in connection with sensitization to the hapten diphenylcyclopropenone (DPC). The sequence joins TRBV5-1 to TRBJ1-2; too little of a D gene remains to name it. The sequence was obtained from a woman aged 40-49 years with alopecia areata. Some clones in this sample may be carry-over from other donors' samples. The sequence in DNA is TGCGCCAGCAGCCAGGAAGACTATGGCTACACCTTC. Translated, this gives CASSQEDYGYTF.